This TCR beta chain derives from a study of vaccination and CD4 T cells after COVID-19. With respect to this clonotype: Its antigen remains unknown.

Treatment denoted: approximately 9-day PBMC culture with coronavirus spike peptide pools or control peptides (ViraFEST assay). CDR3 length: 13 amino acids. Per germline, CDR1 DFQATT and CDR2 SNEGSKA (reference sequence). At the Johns Hopkins FTIC core, DNA taken from cultured CD4+ T cells was sequenced by way of the Oncomine TCR Beta short-read assay. TCRdb recomputed calls from the PCR reads with MiXCR, one row per CDR3 protein. Here the sample spans approximately 15,000 distinct CDR3 sequences, about 60% being singletons. The sequencing input was CD4+ T cells from blood, cultured in vitro. The rearrangement links TRBV20-1 to TRBJ2-3; tentatively, D is TRBD2 (5 bases). The source is a human donor who had recovered from COVID-19. The CDR3, as DNA: TGCAGCGTGTCACAGCGGATCACAGATACGCAGTATTTT. Translating it yields CSVSQRITDTQYF.